Following are 11 T cell receptor beta chains from one sample sequenced in a study of T cells in Graves' hyperthyroidism and ophthalmopathy. RNA transcripts were the template for amplifying TCR beta CDR3 regions. An initial round of RT-PCR targeting the TCR CDR3 relied on the HTBI primer set. MiXCR was run by TCRdb on the multiplex PCR reads, yielding one entry per CDR3 protein. The table includes under 450,000 distinct CDR3 sequences, around a sixth detected once. The material sequenced was blood. The receptor set was obtained from a woman in her late teens or twenties with Graves' hyperthyroidism.

The sample holds many counts of this clonotype. The chain uses TRBV2 and TRBJ1-1, with D maybe TRBD1 (6 bases). The V end lost 4 bases, the J end lost 6 bases, and 15 bases lay between the germline ends. Germline CDR1 and CDR2: SNHLY and FYNNEI. The CDR3 is made up of 14 amino acids. CDR3 bases: TGTGCCAGCAGTGTCTCGGGGGCGAGCGCTGAAGCTTTCTTT. This sequence encodes CASSVSGASAEAFF.

This clonotype was observed at least ten times. The CDR3 sequence: CASSSGDSGGETQYF. CDR3 DNA: TGTGCCAGCAGCTCGGGAGACTCGGGGGGAGAGACCCAGTACTTC. This chain connects TRBV7-9 to TRBJ2-5; 7 nucleotides agree with TRBD2. V was clipped by 4 bases and J by 4 bases; unmatched bases: 9. This CDR3 has 15 residues. CDR1 SEHNR and CDR2 FQNEAQ come from the germline V gene (reference sequence).

This clonotype was recorded at least ten times. The chain carries TRBV20-1 and TRBJ2-1; D remains ambiguous. V shed 5 bases and J shed 4 bases, with 9 bases lying between them. Germline loops: CDR1 DFQATT, CDR2 SNEGSKA (reference sequence). There are 12 residues in the CDR3. The CDR3 DNA reads TGCAGTGCTCCTAGGGCTTACAATGAGCAGTTCTTC. Amino acid sequence: CSAPRAYNEQFF.

In its sample, this clonotype was seen many times. The chain joins TRBV24-1 to TRBJ2-3; tentative D call: TRBD1 (5 bases). This CDR3 is 18 amino acids long. Per the germline V gene, CDR1 is KGHDR and CDR2 is SFDVKD. V lost 8 bases and J lost 4, with 27 bases in between. The CDR3 region is CATNPLDRLQGGPDTQYF. In DNA form, the CDR3 reads TGTGCCACCAATCCCCTGGATAGGCTCCAGGGTGGACCAGATACGCAGTATTTT.

This clonotype occurred many times. The chain has TRBV6-1 and TRBJ1-5; tentatively, D is TRBD1 (6 bases). Looked up from germline, CDR1 is MNHNS and CDR2 is SASEGT. The V end was cut by 3 bases, the J end by 6 bases, with 24 bases between. This CDR3 is built from 18 residues. CDR3 amino acids: CASSERSGGAYFGQPQHF. The CDR3 DNA reads TGTGCCAGCAGTGAGCGGAGTGGGGGGGCGTATTTTGGTCAGCCCCAGCATTTT.

The V and J genes are TRBV12-3 or TRBV12-4 and TRBJ1-2, with a possible D match to TRBD1 (6 bases). V was pared by 6 bases and J by 8 bases, with 19 bases between. The CDR3 loop spans 14 amino acids. The CDR3 region has the DNA TGTGCCAGCAGCCAAAACAGGGCTGGGAACGGCTACACCTTC. Translating it yields CASSQNRAGNGYTF.

V and J are TRBV19 and TRBJ1-2, with 11 nucleotides matching TRBD1. CDR3 length: 15 amino acids. V shed 5 bases and J 5 bases; nucleotides not matched to a gene: 7. Germline CDR1 and CDR2: LNHDA and SQIVND (reference sequence). CDR3 in amino acids: CASSSGTGGNYGYTF. In DNA form, the CDR3 reads TGTGCCAGTAGTTCCGGGACAGGGGGAAATTATGGCTACACCTTC.

This clonotype was recorded many times. The CDR3 here is CASSQDLAGLEDTEAFF. For the CDR3, the DNA is TGTGCCAGCAGCCAAGATCTTGCGGGCCTCGAGGATACTGAAGCTTTCTTT. The gene calls are TRBV3-1 and TRBJ1-1; D not resolved. The CDR3 runs 17 residues. V dropped 0 bases and J dropped 5 bases, with 19 bases sitting between them. Per the germline V gene, CDR1 is LGHDT and CDR2 is YNNKEL (reference sequence).

There are many counts of this clonotype. This CDR3 reads CASRAPWGRGNQPQHF. CDR3 nucleotide sequence: TGTGCCAGCAGGGCACCATGGGGGCGAGGCAATCAGCCCCAGCATTTT. The chain has TRBV6-1 and TRBJ1-5; D perhaps matches TRBD1 (6 bases). The CDR3 totals 16 residues. V lost 6 bases, J lost 2 bases, and 17 bases lay in between. Germline lookup yields CDR1 MNHNS and CDR2 SASEGT.

This clonotype appeared a few times. The CDR3 region is CASSDWNTEAFF. In nucleotides, the CDR3 is TGTGCCAGCAGTGACTGGAACACTGAAGCTTTCTTT. The chain uses TRBV25-1 and TRBJ1-1, with D unclear. The CDR3 loop spans 12 amino acids. The V gene lost 3 bases and the J gene lost 1 base, with 3 bases spanning the gap. Germline-derived CDR1 and CDR2 are MGHDK and SYGVNS.

This clonotype was detected many times. The junction differs from germline at one of its ends, possibly a read error. The rearrangement links TRBV5-1 to TRBJ2-2; D is uncertain. This CDR3 region has 14 residues. Germline V gene data show CDR1 as SGHRS and CDR2 as YFSETQ. The CDR3 DNA reads as TGTGCCAGCAGCTTGGCCGCGAACACCGGGGAGCTGTTTTTT. Translated: CASSLAANTGELFF.